The present TCR beta chain was sequenced within a study of T cell responses to AZD1222 COVID-19 vaccine. This CDR3 is 14 amino acids long. Germline V gene sequence: CDR1 SGDLS, CDR2 YYNGEE. The germline V and J ends were trimmed by 3 bases and 5 bases, with 14 bases remaining between them. The method was immunoSEQ multiplex PCR; TCRdb's version includes in-frame clones alone and lacks a portion of them. The table lists roughly 120,000 clones, approximately 85% of them singletons. Study-level findings and limits: Epitopes outside B.1.351 and B.1.1.7 mutated regions reportedly drew nearly half of spike TCRs.

On this clone itself: The antigen is undetermined.

Sequencing was performed on peripheral blood, taken on day 0 of AZD1222 vaccination. This TCR came from an adult in good health. The chain joins TRBV9 to TRBJ1-1; tentatively, D is TRBD1 (6 bases). The CDR3: CASSARQDKTEAFF. The DNA for the CDR3 is TGTGCCAGCAGCGCGCGACAGGACAAGACTGAAGCTTTCTTT.